A selection of T cell receptor beta chains follows, all from one sample in a study of cytomegalovirus exposure and HLA in healthy donors. Sequenced by immunoSEQ multiplex PCR; TCRdb stores in-frame clones only, minus some. The data contain around 170,000 clones, roughly 80% of them singletons. The sequenced sample was PBMCs. The origin of the receptors is a man between 45 and 60 years old in good health and CMV-seronegative. CDR3s include the opening cysteine and the closing phenylalanine or tryptophan. D genes are given only for firm matches. Clone size is given for some rows only: seen once, a few or many times, or a class if the clone is expanded.

>NA|TRBJ2-5|TRBV5-6|once
CASSQIVNRFQETQYF
TGTGCCAGCAGCCAAATCGTTAACAGGTTCCAAGAGACCCAGTACTTC
>NA|TRBJ2-5|TRBV11-3|few
CASSPRGETQYF
TGTGCCAGCAGCCCGAGGGGGGAGACCCAGTACTTC
>TRBD1|TRBJ2-7|TRBV11-2|NA
CASSLGRDRVTSEQYF
TGTGCCAGCAGCTTAGGACGGGACAGGGTTACGAGCGAGCAGTACTTC
>NA|TRBJ2-2|TRBV11-2|NA
CASSFYESGELFF
TGTGCCAGCAGCTTTTATGAGAGCGGGGAGCTGTTTTTT
>TRBD1|TRBJ2-7|TRBV2|NA
CASSGTGFGVLTYEQYF
TGTGCCAGCAGTGGGACAGGGTTCGGGGTGCTAACCTACGAGCAGTACTTC
>NA|TRBJ1-2|TRBV7-2|NA
CASSLEEGSRYGYTF
TGTGCCAGCAGCTTAGAAGAGGGCAGTCGTTATGGCTACACCTTC
>TRBD1|TRBJ2-4|TRBV5-1|NA
CASSTGTGFWGKDIQYF
TGCGCCAGCAGCACCGGGACAGGGTTCTGGGGGAAGGACATTCAGTACTTC
>NA|TRBJ2-1|TRBV5-8|once
CASSLVKAGPNEQFF
TGTGCCAGCAGCTTGGTTAAGGCAGGCCCCAATGAGCAGTTCTTC
>NA|TRBJ2-7|TRBV5-1|NA
CASSLEGGPYEQYF
TGCGCCAGCAGCTTAGAAGGGGGACCCTACGAGCAGTACTTC
>NA|TRBJ2-3|TRBV13|once
CASSFQGAPSTDTQYF
TGTGCCAGCAGCTTCCAAGGGGCCCCTAGCACAGATACGCAGTATTTT
>NA|TRBJ2-3|TRBV5-1|NA
CASSPDRPSTDTQYF
TGCGCCAGCAGCCCGGACAGACCTAGCACAGATACGCAGTATTTT
>TRBD2|TRBJ2-5|TRBV4-1|NA
CASGQRGSSGGEETQYF
TGCGCCAGCGGCCAGAGAGGGTCTAGCGGGGGGGAAGAGACCCAGTACTTC
>NA|TRBJ2-3|TRBV13|NA
CASSPGTFTDTQYF
TGTGCCAGCAGCCCCGGGACTTTCACAGATACGCAGTATTTT
>NA|TRBJ1-2|TRBV27|NA
CASSLYSNYGYTF
TGTGCCAGCAGTTTATACAGCAACTATGGCTACACCTTC
>TRBD2|TRBJ2-7|TRBV18|NA
CASSPGTSGSEQYF
TGTGCCAGCTCACCCGGGACTAGCGGCTCCGAGCAGTACTTC
>TRBD1|TRBJ2-6|TRBV2|NA
CASSSGTDSGANVLTF
TGTGCCAGCAGTTCCGGGACAGACTCTGGGGCCAACGTCCTGACTTTC
>NA|TRBJ2-3|TRBV29-1|NA
CSVGGRPDTQYF
TGCAGCGTTGGCGGAAGGCCAGATACGCAGTATTTT
>NA|TRBJ1-1|TRBV9|NA
CASSFDGGNEAFF
TGTGCCAGCAGCTTCGACGGGGGAAACGAAGCTTTCTTT
>NA|TRBJ2-2|TRBV11-3|NA
CASSPRTPTNTGELFF
TGTGCCAGCAGCCCCCGGACACCTACGAACACCGGGGAGCTGTTTTTT
>TRBD1|TRBJ1-6|TRBV6-5|NA
CASTAQGRSNSPLHF
TGTGCCAGCACCGCACAGGGGCGGAGTAATTCACCCCTCCACTTT
>NA|TRBJ1-1|TRBV27|NA
CASSLSRGNTEAFF
TGTGCCAGCAGTTTATCGCGAGGGAACACTGAAGCTTTCTTT
>NA|TRBJ2-7|TRBV7-9|NA
CASSLDSLREEQYF
TGTGCCAGCAGCTTAGACAGCTTGAGGGAGGAGCAGTACTTC
>NA|TRBJ2-1|TRBV10-1|few
CASSESQGYNEQFF
TGCGCCAGCAGTGAAAGTCAGGGCTACAATGAGCAGTTCTTC
>NA|TRBJ1-4|TRBV5-6|NA
CASSYTGYGNEKLFF
TGTGCCAGCAGTTATACAGGGTATGGCAATGAAAAACTGTTTTTT
>TRBD1|TRBJ1-1|TRBV2|NA
CASRKGQSSSITEAFF
TGTGCCAGCAGAAAGGGACAGTCGAGTTCCATCACTGAAGCTTTCTTT
>NA|TRBJ2-3|TRBV7-9|NA
CASSTSRGTDTQYF
TGTGCCAGCAGCACTAGCCGGGGGACAGATACGCAGTATTTT
>TRBD2|TRBJ2-7|TRBV5-1|NA
CASSPGLAGTSYEQYF
TGCGCCAGCAGCCCGGGACTAGCGGGGACCTCCTACGAGCAGTACTTC
>TRBD1|TRBJ1-1|TRBV27|NA
CASSLEGTGLRNTEAFF
TGTGCCAGCAGTTTAGAGGGGACAGGTCTACGGAACACTGAAGCTTTCTTT
>TRBD1|TRBJ2-1|TRBV5-1|once
CASSNTPGQGNEQFF
TGCGCCAGCAGTAACACCCCGGGACAGGGAAATGAGCAGTTCTTC
>NA|TRBJ1-2|TRBV10-2|NA
CASREIDRYGYTF
TGCGCCAGCAGAGAGATTGACAGATATGGCTACACCTTC
>TRBD1|TRBJ2-1|TRBV2|few
CASSGQGVNEQFF
TGTGCCAGCAGTGGACAGGGGGTTAATGAGCAGTTCTTC
>TRBD1|TRBJ1-2|TRBV7-9|NA
CASRGQDYGYTF
TGTGCCAGCAGGGGACAGGACTATGGCTACACCTTC